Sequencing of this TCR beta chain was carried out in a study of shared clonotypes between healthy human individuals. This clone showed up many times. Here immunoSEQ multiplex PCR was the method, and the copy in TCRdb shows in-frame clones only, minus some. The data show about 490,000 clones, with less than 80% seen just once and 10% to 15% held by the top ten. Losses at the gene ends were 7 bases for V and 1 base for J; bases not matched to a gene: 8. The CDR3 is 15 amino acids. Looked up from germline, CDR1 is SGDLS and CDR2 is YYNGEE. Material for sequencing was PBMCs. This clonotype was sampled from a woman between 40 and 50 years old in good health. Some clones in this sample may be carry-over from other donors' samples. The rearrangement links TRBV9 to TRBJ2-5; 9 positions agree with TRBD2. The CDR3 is CASCTGLAPQETQYF. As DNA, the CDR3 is TGTGCCAGCTGTACCGGACTAGCGCCCCAAGAGACCCAGTACTTC.